A selection of T cell receptor beta chains follows, all from one sample in a study of blood T cells in healthy people across ages. TCRdb reanalysed the 5' RACE reads using MiXCR and keeps one entry per CDR3 protein. Among 1,800,000 or so distinct CDR3 sequences listed, about two fifths were seen once. The specimen was blood. Receptors originate from a human donor in good health. The CDR3 runs from the conserved cysteine through the conserved F or W. D genes are given only for firm matches. Part of the rows lack a size; the others show once, few, many or a class for expanded clones.

V	size	D	J	DNA	CDR3
TRBV2	-	TRBD1	TRBJ2-4	TGTGCCAGCCGGGGACAGGGAGCGAAAGCCAAAAACATTCAGTACTTC	CASRGQGAKAKNIQYF
TRBV29-1	-	-	TRBJ2-7	TGCAGCGTTGGATCATGGGGGAGGTCGGGCCACGAGCAGTACTTC	CSVGSWGRSGHEQYF
TRBV28	-	TRBD1	TRBJ2-4	TGTGCCAGCAGTTCACGGGACAGGGTAAACATTCAGTACTTC	CASSSRDRVNIQYF
TRBV29-1	many	-	TRBJ1-2	TGCAGCGTTACCGTCGAGGGACCCTATGGCTACACCTTC	CSVTVEGPYGYTF
TRBV29-1	many	-	TRBJ2-1	TGCAGCGTTGAAGTTGACAAGACTAGGATCGATGAGCAGTTCTTC	CSVEVDKTRIDEQFF
TRBV5-1	-	TRBD2	TRBJ2-1	TGCGCCAGCAGCTGGGGGGGTCCAAACAATGAGCAGTTCTTC	CASSWGGPNNEQFF
TRBV7-3	-	-	TRBJ2-7	TGTGCCAGCAGCCAAAGGCTAGGGCCCTCCTACGAGCAGTACTTC	CASSQRLGPSYEQYF
TRBV4-3	-	-	TRBJ1-2	TGCGCCAGCAGCCAAGGGGTTGCGGGGGGTTATGGCTACACCTTC	CASSQGVAGGYGYTF
TRBV5-1	few	-	TRBJ1-3	TGCGCCAGCAGCTTGGCAATTGGAGGGAACTCTGGAAACACCATATATTTT	CASSLAIGGNSGNTIYF
TRBV29-1	-	-	TRBJ2-7	TGCAGCGTTGTGGGGACCCTCTCCTACGAGCAGTACTTC	CSVVGTLSYEQYF
TRBV7-9	many	-	TRBJ1-2	TGTGCCAGCAGCTTATTGGGTGCCTATGGCTACACCTTC	CASSLLGAYGYTF
TRBV7-7	-	-	TRBJ2-1	TGTGCTAGCAGCCCGTACCCGGGACTCGACAATGAGCAGTTCTTC	CASSPYPGLDNEQFF
TRBV25-1	few	-	TRBJ1-5	TGTGCCAGCAGTGACGCAGGGTTTAGTCAGCCCCAGCATTTT	CASSDAGFSQPQHF
TRBV15	once	-	TRBJ1-6	TGTGCCACCAAGCCGGGCCTCTATAATTCACCCCTCCACTTT	CATKPGLYNSPLHF
TRBV7-3	-	TRBD1	TRBJ1-6	TGTGCCAGCAGCTTAACGGGGACAGATTCACCCCTCCACTTT	CASSLTGTDSPLHF
TRBV4-3	few	-	TRBJ2-1	TGCGCCAGCAGCCAAGATAATAGACACAATGAGCAGTTCTTC	CASSQDNRHNEQFF
TRBV21-1	-	-	TRBJ2-7	TGTGCCAGCAGCAAAGAAGTTTGGGGGCAGAGCTCCTACGAGCAGTACTTC	CASSKEVWGQSSYEQYF
TRBV7-3	many	-	TRBJ2-3	TGCGCCAGCAGCTTGATTGCGGGGGATACGCAGTATTTT	CASSLIAGDTQYF
TRBV6-2/TRBV6-3	-	-	TRBJ2-5	TGTGCCACCAGGGTTCGACAGGCCATATACCAAGAGACCCAGTACTTC	CATRVRQAIYQETQYF
TRBV6-4	-	-	TRBJ1-2	TGTGCCAGCAGGAGAAGCGGGACTCCCGGCTACACCTTC	CASRRSGTPGYTF
TRBV12-3/TRBV12-4	many	-	TRBJ1-1	TGCGCCAGCAGCTTCGGGGGCGGGGGCACTGAAGCTTTCTTT	CASSFGGGGTEAFF
TRBV7-2	-	-	TRBJ1-1	TGTGCCAGCAGCTTAGTGGGCAGGGGTTTCACTGAAGCTTTCTTT	CASSLVGRGFTEAFF
TRBV28	few	TRBD2	TRBJ2-7	TGTGCCAGCAGTTCAAAAGCGGGGGCCCTCTACGAGCAGTACTTC	CASSSKAGALYEQYF
TRBV3-1	-	TRBD2	TRBJ2-1	TGTGCCAGCAGCCAAGGGGGAAGCGGGGTTTACAATGAGCAGTTCTTC	CASSQGGSGVYNEQFF
TRBV11-3	few	TRBD2	TRBJ2-5	TGTGCCAGCAGCGGCCGGGACGGGGAGGGAGGGACCCAGTACTTC	CASSGRDGEGGTQYF
TRBV20-1	-	-	TRBJ2-7	TGCAGTGCTAGACGGGGGACCCCCTGCGAGCAGTACTTC	CSARRGTPCEQYF
TRBV13	-	TRBD1	TRBJ1-2	TGTGCCAGCAGTTTTGGGACAGGTCCTAACACGGCTTGTGGCTACACCTTC	CASSFGTGPNTACGYTF
TRBV3-1	few	-	TRBJ1-2	TGTGCCAGCAGCGGTCGGGGGCCTGGCGGCTACACCTTC	CASSGRGPGGYTF
TRBV29-1	few	-	TRBJ2-1	TGCAGCGTAGACTCCAGCTCCTACAATGAGCAGTTCTTC	CSVDSSSYNEQFF
TRBV7-9	few	TRBD2	TRBJ2-7	TGTGCCAGCAGCTTAAGGAGCGGGGCCGAGCAGTACTTC	CASSLRSGAEQYF
TRBV4-2	few	-	TRBJ2-1	TGTGCCAGCAGCCAAGATGACGGGGGTTATGAGCAGTTCTTC	CASSQDDGGYEQFF
TRBV5-1	-	-	TRBJ2-1	TGCGCCAGCAGCGATGACATCCCCTACAATAAGCAGTTCTTC	CASSDDIPYNKQFF
TRBV20-1	-	TRBD1	TRBJ2-7	TGCAGTGCTAGCTTCCCGGGACAGGTATCCGAGCAGTACTTC	CSASFPGQVSEQYF
TRBV20-1	few	TRBD1	TRBJ1-2	TGCAGTGCTAGGGCTGACAGGGACTACTATGGCTACACCTTC	CSARADRDYYGYTF
TRBV20-1	-	TRBD2	TRBJ2-7	TGCAGTGCTATAGGACTAGCGGGCAGCTCCTACGAGCAGTACTTC	CSAIGLAGSSYEQYF
TRBV4-2	-	-	TRBJ2-1	TGTGCCAGCAGCCGCCGACTAGTGTCTGAGCAGTTCTTC	CASSRRLVSEQFF
TRBV15	few	-	TRBJ1-2	TGTGCCACCAGCAGAGGAAGTATGAATGGCTACACCTTC	CATSRGSMNGYTF
TRBV6-5	few	TRBD1	TRBJ1-2	TGTGCCAGCAGTCCATCGGACAGGGGACATGGCTACACCTTC	CASSPSDRGHGYTF
TRBV4-1	few	TRBD1	TRBJ1-2	TGCGCCAGCAGCCAAGCGACAGGGGGTCATGGCTACACCTTC	CASSQATGGHGYTF
TRBV29-1	-	TRBD2	TRBJ2-3	TGCAGCGTCTGGAGCGGGGGGTTCACAGATACGCAGTATTTT	CSVWSGGFTDTQYF
TRBV29-1	few	TRBD1	TRBJ2-7	TGTAGCGTTGAGGTTGCGCGACAGGGGAGCTCCTACGAGCAGTACTTC	CSVEVARQGSSYEQYF
TRBV7-2	-	TRBD2	TRBJ2-1	TGTGCCAGCAGCTTAGTGGGTAGCGGGGGAGGTTACAATGAGCAGTTCTTC	CASSLVGSGGGYNEQFF
TRBV6-1	few	TRBD1	TRBJ2-7	TGTGCCAGCAGGGGGTGGGGACAGGGGGCCTACGAGCAGTACTTC	CASRGWGQGAYEQYF
TRBV7-2	-	-	TRBJ2-7	TGTGCCAGCAGTTCGATTTTCTCCTACGAGCGGTACTTC	CASSSIFSYERYF
TRBV4-3	few	TRBD1	TRBJ1-5	TGCGCCAGCAGCCAAGATCCGGGACAGGGCTACAATCAGCCCCAGCATTTT	CASSQDPGQGYNQPQHF
TRBV7-2	once	-	TRBJ1-4	TGTGCCAGCAGCGCCAGGTGGTCAACTAATGAAAAACTGTTTTTT	CASSARWSTNEKLFF
TRBV15	-	TRBD1	TRBJ2-7	TGTGCCACCAGCAGAGGAAGGCAGGGGGTGAGCGAGCAGTACTTC	CATSRGRQGVSEQYF
TRBV20-1	-	TRBD1	TRBJ1-2	TGCAGTGCTAGAAGGGACAGGGACTCCTATGGCTACACCTTC	CSARRDRDSYGYTF
TRBV28	many	-	TRBJ2-7	TGTGCCAGCAGCCCATTGGGCCGGGCTCAGGATGAGCAGTACTTC	CASSPLGRAQDEQYF
TRBV12-3/TRBV12-4	once	TRBD2	TRBJ2-1	TGTACCAGCAGTGGGACTAGCGGGGGCCTCAATGAGCAGTTCTTC	CTSSGTSGGLNEQFF
TRBV2	-	-	TRBJ1-5	TGTGCCAGCAGTGAGGGGCCCCCTCAGCCCCGGCATTTT	CASSEGPPQPRHF
TRBV7-2	few	TRBD1	TRBJ2-1	TGTGCCAGCAGCCCAGGGACAGGGCTAACCTACAATGAGCAGTTCTTC	CASSPGTGLTYNEQFF
TRBV29-1	many	-	TRBJ2-7	TGCAGCGTTTGGGACGGAGCATTGAACGAGCAGTACTTC	CSVWDGALNEQYF
TRBV20-1	few	-	TRBJ2-7	TGCAGTGCTAAGGGACATAAGTTCTACGAGCAGTACTTC	CSAKGHKFYEQYF
TRBV7-9	-	-	TRBJ1-4	TGTTCCAGCAGCGACGTCTGGGCTAATGAAAAACTGTTTTTT	CSSSDVWANEKLFF
TRBV15	-	TRBD1	TRBJ1-4	TGTGCCGCCAGCAGGGAAACTGGGACAGGGTGTGAAAAACTGTTTTTT	CAASRETGTGCEKLFF
TRBV12-3/TRBV12-4	-	TRBD2	TRBJ2-3	TGTGCCAGCAGTTGGGAGGGAGTTGCGGATGCGCAGTATTTT	CASSWEGVADAQYF
TRBV7-8	-	-	TRBJ2-3	TGTGCCAGCAGCCCTCTCGGCCGCCAATACCCAGATACGCAGTATTTT	CASSPLGRQYPDTQYF
TRBV4-2	few	-	TRBJ1-5	TGTGCCAGCAGCCAAGATAGGGCAGGTAATCAGCCCCAGCATTTT	CASSQDRAGNQPQHF